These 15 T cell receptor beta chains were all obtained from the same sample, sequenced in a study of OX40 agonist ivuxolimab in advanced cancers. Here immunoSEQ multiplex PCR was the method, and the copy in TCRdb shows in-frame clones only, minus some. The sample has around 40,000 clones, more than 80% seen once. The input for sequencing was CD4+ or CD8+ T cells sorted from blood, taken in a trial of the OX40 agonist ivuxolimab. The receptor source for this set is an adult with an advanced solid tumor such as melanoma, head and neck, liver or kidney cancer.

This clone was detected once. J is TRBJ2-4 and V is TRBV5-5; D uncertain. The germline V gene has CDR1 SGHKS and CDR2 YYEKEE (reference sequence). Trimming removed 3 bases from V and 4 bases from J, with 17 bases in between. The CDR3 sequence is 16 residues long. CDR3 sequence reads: CASSYLFLDTKNIQYF. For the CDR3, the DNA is TGTGCCAGCAGCTACCTTTTTTTAGACACGAAAAACATTCAGTACTTC.

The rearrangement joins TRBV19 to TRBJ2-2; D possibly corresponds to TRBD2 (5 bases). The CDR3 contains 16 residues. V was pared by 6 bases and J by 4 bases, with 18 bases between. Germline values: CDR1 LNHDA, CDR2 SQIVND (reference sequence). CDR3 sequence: CASSQRTPRVTGELFF. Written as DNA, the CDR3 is TGTGCCAGTAGCCAAAGGACTCCCCGAGTCACCGGGGAGCTGTTTTTT.

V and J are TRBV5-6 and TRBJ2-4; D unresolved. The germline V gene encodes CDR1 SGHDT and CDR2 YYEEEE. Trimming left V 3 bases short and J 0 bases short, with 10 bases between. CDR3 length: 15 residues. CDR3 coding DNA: TGTGCCAGCAGCTCTGTCCTTCTAGCCAAAAACATTCAGTACTTC. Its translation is CASSSVLLAKNIQYF.

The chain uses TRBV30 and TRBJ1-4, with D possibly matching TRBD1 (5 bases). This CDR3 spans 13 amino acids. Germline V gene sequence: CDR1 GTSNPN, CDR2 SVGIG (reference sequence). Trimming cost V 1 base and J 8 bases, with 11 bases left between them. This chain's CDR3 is CAWSGGWDEKLFF. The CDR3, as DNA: TGTGCCTGGAGTGGGGGGTGGGACGAAAAACTGTTTTTT.

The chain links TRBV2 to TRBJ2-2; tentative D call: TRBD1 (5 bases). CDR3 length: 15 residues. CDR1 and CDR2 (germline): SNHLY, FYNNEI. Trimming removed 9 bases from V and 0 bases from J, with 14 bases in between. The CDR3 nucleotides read TGTGCCAGTCTCCAAACAGGCACGAACACCGGGGAGCTGTTTTTT. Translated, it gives CASLQTGTNTGELFF.

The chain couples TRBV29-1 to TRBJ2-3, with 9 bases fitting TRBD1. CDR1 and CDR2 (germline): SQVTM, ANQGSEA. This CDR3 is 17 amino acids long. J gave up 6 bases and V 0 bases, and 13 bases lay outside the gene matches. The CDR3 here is CSVEELSYRDRVDTQYF. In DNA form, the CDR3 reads TGCAGCGTTGAAGAATTATCCTACCGGGACAGGGTGGATACGCAGTATTTT.

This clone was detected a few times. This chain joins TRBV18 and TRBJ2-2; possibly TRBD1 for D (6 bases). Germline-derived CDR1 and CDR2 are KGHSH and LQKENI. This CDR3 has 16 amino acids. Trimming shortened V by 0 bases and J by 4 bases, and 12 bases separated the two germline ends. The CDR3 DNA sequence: TGTGCCAGCTCACCACCCTACGGACAGATCACCGGGGAGCTGTTTTTT. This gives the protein CASSPPYGQITGELFF. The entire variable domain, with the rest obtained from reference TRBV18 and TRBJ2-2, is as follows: NAGVMQNPRHLVRRRGQEARLRCSPMKGHSHVYWYRQLPEEGLKFMVYLQKENIIDESGMPKERFSAEFPKEGPSILRIQQVVRGDSAAYFCASSPPYGQITGELFFGEGSRLTVL.

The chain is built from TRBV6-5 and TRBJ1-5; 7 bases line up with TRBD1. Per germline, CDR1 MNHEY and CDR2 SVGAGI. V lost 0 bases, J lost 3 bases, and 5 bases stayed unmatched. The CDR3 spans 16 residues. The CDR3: CASSYSGRGPNQPQHF. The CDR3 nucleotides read TGTGCCAGCAGTTACTCCGGTAGGGGGCCCAATCAGCCCCAGCATTTT.

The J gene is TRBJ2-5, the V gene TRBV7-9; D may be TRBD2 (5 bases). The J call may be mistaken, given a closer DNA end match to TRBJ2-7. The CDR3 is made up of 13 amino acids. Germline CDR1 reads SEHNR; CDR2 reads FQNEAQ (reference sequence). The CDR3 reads CARPRRRSYEQYF. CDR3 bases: TGTGCGAGACCTCGACGGAGGTCCTACGAGCAGTACTTC.

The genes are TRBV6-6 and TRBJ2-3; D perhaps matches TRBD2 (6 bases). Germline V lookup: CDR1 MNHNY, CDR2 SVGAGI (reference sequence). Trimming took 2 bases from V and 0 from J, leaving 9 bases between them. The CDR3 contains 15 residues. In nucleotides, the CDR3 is TGTGCCAGCAGTTACCTCGGACTAAGCACAGATACGCAGTATTTT. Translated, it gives CASSYLGLSTDTQYF.

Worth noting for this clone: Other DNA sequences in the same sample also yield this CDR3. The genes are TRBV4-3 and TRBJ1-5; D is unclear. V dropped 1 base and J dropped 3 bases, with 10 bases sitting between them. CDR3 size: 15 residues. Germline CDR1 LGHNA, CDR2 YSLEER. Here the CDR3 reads CASSQVYGDNQPQHF. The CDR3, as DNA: TGCGCCAGCAGCCAAGTATACGGCGACAATCAGCCCCAGCATTTT.

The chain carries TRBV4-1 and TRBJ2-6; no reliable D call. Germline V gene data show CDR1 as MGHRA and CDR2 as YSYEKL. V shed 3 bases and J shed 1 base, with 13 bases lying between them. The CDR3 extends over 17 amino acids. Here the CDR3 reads CASSQGSPRSGANVLTF. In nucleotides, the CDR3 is TGCGCCAGCAGCCAGGGGTCCCCGCGGTCTGGGGCCAACGTCCTGACTTTC.

The CDR3 DNA reads as TGTGCCAGCAGCTTGTCGCAGGGCTCTGAAGCTTTCTTT. Translated: CASSLSQGSEAFF. J is TRBJ1-1 and V is TRBV5-4; D may be TRBD1 (5 bases). Germline-derived CDR1 and CDR2 are SGHNT and YYREEE (reference sequence). CDR3 length: 13 residues. The V gene lost 1 base and the J gene lost 6 bases, with 10 bases spanning the gap. The variable domain in full, with the rest retrieved from reference TRBV5-4 and TRBJ1-1, is ETGVTQSPTHLIKTRGQQVTLRCSSQSGHNTVSWYQQALGQGPQFIFQYYREEENGRGNFPPRFSGLQFPNYSSELNVNALELDDSALYLCASSLSQGSEAFFGQGTRLTVV.

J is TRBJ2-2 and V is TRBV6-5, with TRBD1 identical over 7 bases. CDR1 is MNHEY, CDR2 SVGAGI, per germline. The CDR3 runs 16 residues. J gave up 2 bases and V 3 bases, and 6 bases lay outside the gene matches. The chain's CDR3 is CASSYPRQGNTGELFF. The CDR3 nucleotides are TGTGCCAGCAGTTATCCGAGACAGGGCAACACCGGGGAGCTGTTTTTT.

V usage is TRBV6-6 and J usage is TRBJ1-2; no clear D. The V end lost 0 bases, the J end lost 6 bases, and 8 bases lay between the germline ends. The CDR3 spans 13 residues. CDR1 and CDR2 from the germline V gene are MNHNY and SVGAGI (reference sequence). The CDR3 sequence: CASSYSGIDGYTF. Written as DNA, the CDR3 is TGTGCCAGCAGTTACTCGGGGATAGATGGCTACACCTTC.